This T cell receptor beta chain comes out of a study of cytomegalovirus exposure and HLA in healthy donors. Across the whole study: The study placed approximately 80% of its approximately 400 genotyped donors in the Caucasian-associated ancestry cluster.

PCR amplification relied on 60 Vbeta primers (plus 13 Jbeta primers). The table came from immunoSEQ multiplex PCR; TCRdb's copy has only in-frame clones and leaves some out. This table holds approximately 100,000 clones. The CDR3 spans 15 residues. Germline V gene sequence: CDR1 LGHNA, CDR2 YNFKEQ. J was trimmed by 4 bases and V by 2 bases; bases with no gene match: 6. In the case of this clone: Its cognate antigen is unknown.

Points from the study as a whole: The study dropped some indistinguishable V segments, TRBV6-2 and TRBV6-3 among them. Analysis was carried out at a later point, and it linked a missense DCLRE1C variant to TCR beta V- and J-gene trimming.

The chain uses TRBV4-2 and TRBJ2-3, with TRBD1 matching over 7 bases. This TCR derives from a man aged 45 to 65 in good health and CMV-seropositive. The sequencing sample was made of PBMCs. DNA of the CDR3: TGTGCCAGCAGCCAAAACGACGGACAGGCAGATACGCAGTATTTT. Translated, it gives CASSQNDGQADTQYF.